This entry describes one T cell receptor (beta chain). Its antigen is not identified. Every donor contributed ten milliliters of peripheral blood by blood draw. The sample belongs to a study of blood T cells in healthy people across ages. Notes on the study in general: Age showed a roughly linear inverse relationship with TCR beta diversity per million T cells. Possibly confounding the expanded clonotype changes was the fact that donor CMV status was unknown. Among long-lived donors, naive CD4+ cells were more numerous and diversity higher than in aged donors.

With a J-beta primer mix and a sample-barcoded 5' primer, a second PCR ran about 6 to 11 cycles. TCRdb independently ran MiXCR on the 5' RACE reads; one entry per CDR3 protein. Here the sample spans 1.4 million to 1.5 million distinct CDR3 sequences, roughly 45% being singletons. The germline V and J ends were trimmed by 3 bases and 6 bases, with 12 bases remaining between them. This CDR3 is 14 amino acids long. Germline CDR1 and CDR2: DFQATT and SNEGSKA (reference sequence). This rearrangement joins TRBV20-1 to TRBJ1-6; no reliable D call. What was sequenced was blood. This TCR derives from a woman under 30 in good health. The CDR3 DNA reads TGCAGTGCTAGGGGCGGGTCGGGTAATTCACCCCTCCACTTT. Residues: CSARGGSGNSPLHF.